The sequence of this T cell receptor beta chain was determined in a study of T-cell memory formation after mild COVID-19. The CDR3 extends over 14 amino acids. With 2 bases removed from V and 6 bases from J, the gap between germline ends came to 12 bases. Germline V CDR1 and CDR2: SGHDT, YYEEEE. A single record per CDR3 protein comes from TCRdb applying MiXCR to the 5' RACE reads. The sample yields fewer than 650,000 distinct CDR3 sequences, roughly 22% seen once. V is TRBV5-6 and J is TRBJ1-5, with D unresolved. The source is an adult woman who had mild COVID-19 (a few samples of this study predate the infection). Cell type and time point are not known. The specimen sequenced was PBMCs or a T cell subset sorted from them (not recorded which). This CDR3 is CASSFWTVSQPQHF. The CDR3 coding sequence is TGTGCCAGCAGCTTTTGGACGGTCTCTCAGCCCCAGCATTTT.